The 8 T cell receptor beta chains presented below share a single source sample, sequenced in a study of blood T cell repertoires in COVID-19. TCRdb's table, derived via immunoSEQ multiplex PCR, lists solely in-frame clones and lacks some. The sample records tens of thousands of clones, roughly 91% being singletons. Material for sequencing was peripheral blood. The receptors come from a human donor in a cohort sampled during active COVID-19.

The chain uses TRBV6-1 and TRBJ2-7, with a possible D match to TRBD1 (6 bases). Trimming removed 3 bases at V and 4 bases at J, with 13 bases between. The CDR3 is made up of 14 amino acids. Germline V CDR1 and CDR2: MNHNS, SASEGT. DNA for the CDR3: TGTGCCAGCAGTGATACAGGGTGGAAGTACGAGCAGTACTTC. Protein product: CASSDTGWKYEQYF.

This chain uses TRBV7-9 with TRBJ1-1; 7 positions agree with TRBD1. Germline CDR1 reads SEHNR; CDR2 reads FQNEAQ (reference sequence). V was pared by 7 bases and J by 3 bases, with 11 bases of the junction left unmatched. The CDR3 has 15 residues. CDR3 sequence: CASKDRVATDTEAFF. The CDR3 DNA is TGTGCCAGCAAAGACAGGGTAGCGACGGACACTGAAGCTTTCTTT.

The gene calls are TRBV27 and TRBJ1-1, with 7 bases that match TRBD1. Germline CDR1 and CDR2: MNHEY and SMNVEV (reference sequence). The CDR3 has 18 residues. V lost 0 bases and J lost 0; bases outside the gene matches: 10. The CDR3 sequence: CASSLSISEGALNTEAFF. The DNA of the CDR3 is TGTGCCAGCAGTTTATCGATAAGCGAGGGGGCCTTGAACACTGAAGCTTTCTTT.

This CDR3 reads CASSVAIATDTQYF. In nucleotides, the CDR3 is TGTGCCAGCAGCGTAGCTATCGCCACAGATACGCAGTATTTT. The chain is built from TRBV9 and TRBJ2-3; no clear D. The CDR3 has 14 residues. The germline V gene has CDR1 SGDLS and CDR2 YYNGEE. The germline V and J ends were trimmed by 0 bases and 2 bases, with 7 bases remaining between them.

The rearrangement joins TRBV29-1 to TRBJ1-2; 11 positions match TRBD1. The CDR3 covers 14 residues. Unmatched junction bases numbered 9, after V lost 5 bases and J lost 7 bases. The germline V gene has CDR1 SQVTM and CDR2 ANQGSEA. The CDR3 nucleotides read TGCAGCGTTCAACTAGGACAGGGGGCGTTTGGCTACACCTTC. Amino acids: CSVQLGQGAFGYTF. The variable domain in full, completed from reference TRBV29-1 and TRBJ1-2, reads SAVISQKPSRDICQRGTSLTIQCQVDSQVTMMFWYRQQPGQSLTLIATANQGSEATYESGFVIDKFPISRPNLTFSTLTVSNMSPEDSSIYLCSVQLGQGAFGYTFGSGTRLTVV.

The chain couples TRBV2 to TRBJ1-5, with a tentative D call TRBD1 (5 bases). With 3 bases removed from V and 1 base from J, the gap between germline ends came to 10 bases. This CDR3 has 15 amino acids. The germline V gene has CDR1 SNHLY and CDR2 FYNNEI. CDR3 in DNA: TGTGCCAGCAGTGAGGAGGGGACGAGCAATCAGCCCCAGCATTTT. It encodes CASSEEGTSNQPQHF.

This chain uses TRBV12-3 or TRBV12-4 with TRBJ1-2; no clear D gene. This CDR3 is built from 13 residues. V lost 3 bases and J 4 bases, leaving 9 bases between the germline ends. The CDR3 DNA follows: TGTGCCAGCAGTTTGCAGGCCCCCTATGGCTACACCTTC. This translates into CASSLQAPYGYTF.

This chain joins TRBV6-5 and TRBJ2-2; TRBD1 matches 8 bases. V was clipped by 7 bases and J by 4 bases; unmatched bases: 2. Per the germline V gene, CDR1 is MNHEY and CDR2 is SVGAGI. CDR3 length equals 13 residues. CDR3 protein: CASTGQVTGELFF. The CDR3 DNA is TGTGCCAGCACGGGACAGGTCACCGGGGAGCTGTTTTTT.